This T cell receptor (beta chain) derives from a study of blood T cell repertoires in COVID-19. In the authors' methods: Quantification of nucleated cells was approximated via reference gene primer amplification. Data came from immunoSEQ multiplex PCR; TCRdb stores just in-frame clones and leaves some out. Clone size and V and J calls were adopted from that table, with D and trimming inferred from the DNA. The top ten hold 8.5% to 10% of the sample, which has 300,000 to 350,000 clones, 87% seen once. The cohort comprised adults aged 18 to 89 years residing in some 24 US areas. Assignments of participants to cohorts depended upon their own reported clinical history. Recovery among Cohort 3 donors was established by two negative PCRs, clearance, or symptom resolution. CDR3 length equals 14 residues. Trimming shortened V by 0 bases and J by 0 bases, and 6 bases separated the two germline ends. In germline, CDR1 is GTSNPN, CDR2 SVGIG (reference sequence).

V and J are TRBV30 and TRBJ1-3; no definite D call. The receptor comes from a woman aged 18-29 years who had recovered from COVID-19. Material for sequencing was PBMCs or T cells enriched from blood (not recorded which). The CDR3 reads CAWSVRVSGNTIYF. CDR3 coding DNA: TGTGCCTGGAGTGTACGGGTCTCTGGAAACACCATATATTTT.